The rows below give T cell receptor beta chains drawn from one sample of a study of human T cells and chemical hapten exposure. TCRdb reanalysed the RACE reads using MiXCR and keeps one entry per CDR3 protein. The sample consists of about 45,000 distinct CDR3 sequences, 4% to 4.5% of them appearing once. Sequencing used whole blood. The receptors here all came from a human donor in good health. Some clones in this sample may be carry-over from other donors' samples. CDR3s include the opening cysteine and the closing phenylalanine or tryptophan. The D gene is left open where the match is weak. Only some rows state a clone size, as once, few, many or a class for expanded clones.

V,size,D,J,CDR3,DNA
TRBV20-1,many,TRBD1,TRBJ2-7,CSARDPDRYYEQYF,TGCAGTGCTAGAGATCCGGACAGGTACTACGAGCAGTACTTC
TRBV7-2,NA,NA,TRBJ1-5,CASTEQPNQPQHF,TGTGCCAGCACCGAACAACCCAATCAGCCCCAGCATTTT
TRBV12-3/TRBV12-4,NA,NA,TRBJ1-3,CASSLMWETPNSGNTIYF,TGTGCCAGCAGTTTGATGTGGGAAACACCCAACTCTGGAAACACCATATATTTT
TRBV29-1,many,NA,TRBJ2-7,CSVRIGPPAPEQYF,TGCAGCGTACGGATAGGACCACCGGCCCCCGAGCAGTACTTC
TRBV20-1,many,NA,TRBJ1-5,CSARDRGSGNQPQHF,TGCAGTGCTAGAGATAGGGGGAGCGGCAATCAGCCCCAGCATTTT
TRBV11-2,NA,TRBD1,TRBJ2-7,CASSCGDSPYEQYF,TGTGCCAGCAGCTGTGGGGACAGCCCCTACGAGCAGTACTTC
TRBV12-3/TRBV12-4,NA,TRBD1,TRBJ1-2,CASSVDRAIDYGYTF,TGTGCCAGCAGTGTGGACAGGGCGATAGACTATGGCTACACCTTC
TRBV5-4,many,NA,TRBJ1-6,CASSLVLTYNSPLHF,TGTGCCAGCAGCTTAGTGCTAACCTATAATTCACCCCTCCACTTT
TRBV6-5,many,TRBD1,TRBJ1-4,CASSAVGTGKAKLFF,TGTGCCAGCAGCGCCGTGGGGACAGGGAAGGCAAAACTGTTTTTT
TRBV5-1,many,NA,TRBJ1-1,CASSLDLNTEAFF,TGCGCCAGCAGCTTGGATCTGAACACTGAAGCTTTCTTT
TRBV28,many,TRBD1,TRBJ1-1,CASSPRGTGGIAEAFF,TGTGCCAGCAGTCCCAGGGGGACAGGGGGGATCGCTGAAGCTTTCTTT
TRBV24-1,many,TRBD2,TRBJ2-5,CATSDPSGRVETQYF,TGTGCCACCAGTGACCCTAGCGGGAGGGTAGAGACCCAGTACTTC
TRBV6-5,few,NA,TRBJ2-2,CASRTTRGWTGELFF,TGTGCCAGCAGAACAACGAGGGGATGGACCGGGGAGCTGTTTTTT
TRBV2,many,NA,TRBJ2-1,CASRRDWTYNEQFF,TGTGCCAGCAGGCGGGACTGGACCTACAATGAGCAGTTCTTC
TRBV12-3/TRBV12-4,NA,TRBD1,TRBJ1-1,CASSLAPGQLRWSTEAFF,TGTGCCAGCAGTTTAGCCCCGGGACAGCTAAGGTGGAGCACTGAAGCTTTCTTT
TRBV2,many,NA,TRBJ1-2,CASSEGLKDYGYTF,TGTGCCAGCAGTGAAGGTCTTAAAGACTATGGCTACACCTTC